The clone carrying this T cell receptor beta chain was counted many times. The target antigen is unknown. Sample time point: newly diagnosed GD, antithyroid drugs for less than 3 months. The TCR library was made from RNA that had been extracted from PBMCs in TRIzol. The collection involved drawing around 10 milliliters of peripheral blood into EDTA tubes. Through Arm-PCR of CDR3 regions and iRepertoire HTBI primers, TCR beta libraries were built. The authors' processing: About 62 TRBV and some 15 TRBJ segments were identified across samples. TCRdb itself ran the multiplex PCR reads through MiXCR, one entry per CDR3 protein. These V and J calls originate from TCRdb's pipeline instead of the authors' own analysis. The sample consists of 300,000 to 400,000 distinct CDR3 sequences, over 15% of them appearing once. Trimming took 1 base from V and 1 from J; bases not matched to a gene: 3. Germline V gives CDR1 MDHEN, CDR2 SYDVKM. The CDR3 extends over 15 amino acids.

These data originate in a study of regulatory T cells in long-lasting Graves disease. Whole-study results and caveats: Patients with persistent disease showed a bias toward TRBV28, TRBJ1-2 and TRBJ2-5.

The same data also went into a second study, on T cells in Graves' hyperthyroidism and ophthalmopathy. According to that study: Ophthalmopathy got predicted by the model a median roughly six months before its onset.

The specimen comprised peripheral blood mononuclear cells (PBMCs), sampled at new diagnosis, from a patient treated with antithyroid drugs. The rearrangement joins TRBV28 to TRBJ2-5; 7 bases match TRBD1. The receptor was isolated from a man aged 40-55 years with Graves disease. The CDR3 loop reads CASSLSWTGQETQYF. The CDR3 region has the DNA TGTGCCAGCAGTTTATCCTGGACAGGCCAAGAGACCCAGTACTTC. The variable domain in full, completed from reference TRBV28 and TRBJ2-5, reads DVKVTQSSRYLVKRTGEKVFLECVQDMDHENMFWYRQDPGLGLRLIYFSYDVKMKEKGDIPEGYSVSREKKERFSLILESASTNQTSMYLCASSLSWTGQETQYFGPGTRLLVL.